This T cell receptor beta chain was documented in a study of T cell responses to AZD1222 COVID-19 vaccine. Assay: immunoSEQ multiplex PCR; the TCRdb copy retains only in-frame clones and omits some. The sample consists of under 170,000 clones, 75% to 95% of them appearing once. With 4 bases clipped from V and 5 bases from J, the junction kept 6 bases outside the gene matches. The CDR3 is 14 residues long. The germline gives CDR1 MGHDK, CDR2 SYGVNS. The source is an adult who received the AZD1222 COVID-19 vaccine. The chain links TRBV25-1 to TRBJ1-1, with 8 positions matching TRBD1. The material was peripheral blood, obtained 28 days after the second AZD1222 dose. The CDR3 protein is CASSAGQGETEAFF. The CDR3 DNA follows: TGTGCCAGCAGTGCTGGACAGGGCGAAACTGAAGCTTTCTTT.